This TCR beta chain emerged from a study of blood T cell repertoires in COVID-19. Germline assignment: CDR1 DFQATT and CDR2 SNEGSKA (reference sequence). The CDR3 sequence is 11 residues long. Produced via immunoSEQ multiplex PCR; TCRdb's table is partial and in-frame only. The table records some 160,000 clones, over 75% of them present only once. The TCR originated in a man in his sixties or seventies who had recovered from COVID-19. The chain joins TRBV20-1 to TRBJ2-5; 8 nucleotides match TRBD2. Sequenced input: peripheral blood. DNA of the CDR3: TGCAGCGGGAGGGGCCGAGAGACCCAGTACTTC. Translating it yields CSGRGRETQYF.